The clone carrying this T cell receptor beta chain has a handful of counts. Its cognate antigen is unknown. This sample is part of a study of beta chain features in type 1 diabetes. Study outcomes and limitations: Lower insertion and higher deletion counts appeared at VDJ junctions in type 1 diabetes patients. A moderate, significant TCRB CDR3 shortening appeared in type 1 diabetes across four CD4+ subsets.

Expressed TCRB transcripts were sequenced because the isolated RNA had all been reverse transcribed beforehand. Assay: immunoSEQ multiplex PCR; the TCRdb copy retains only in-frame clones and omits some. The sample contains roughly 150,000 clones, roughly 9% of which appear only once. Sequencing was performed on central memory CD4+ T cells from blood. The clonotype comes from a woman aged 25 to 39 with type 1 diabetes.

The CDR3 reads CASSTAGTDTQYF. The CDR3 nucleotides are TGTGCCAGCAGCACAGCGGGAACAGATACGCAGTATTTT. The chain joins TRBV7-9 to TRBJ2-3, with 7 bases identical to TRBD2. The CDR3 length is 13 residues. Trimming cost V 5 bases and J 3 bases; bases outside gene matches: 2. CDR1 SEHNR and CDR2 FQNEAQ come from the germline V gene (reference sequence).